Given below is one T cell receptor (beta chain) in context. The target antigen is unknown. The sample originates from a study of T cell repertoires in cytomegalovirus infection. About the research overall: An indication of both CMV infection and matching HLA type came from public TCR beta signatures.

TCRdb recomputed calls from the reads with MiXCR, one row per CDR3 protein. The sample consists of some 700,000 distinct CDR3 sequences, 35% of them appearing once. Regarding the study as a whole: Clonotype analysis showed dominance of the ex vivo response by HLA-C-restricted CMV-specific TCR beta clonotypes.

Germline V gene lookup returns CDR1 LGHNA and CDR2 YNFKEQ. The germline V and J ends were trimmed by 0 bases and 0 bases, with 15 bases remaining between them. The CDR3 is 18 residues long. The receptor was derived from a human donor in good health (CMV status not recorded). Some clones in this sample may be carry-over from other donors' samples. The chain has TRBV4-2 and TRBJ1-5; D is perhaps TRBD1 (5 bases). The material sequenced was PBMCs. The DNA of the CDR3 is TGTGCCAGCAGCCAAGATCCTCAAGGGGATTATAGCAATCAGCCCCAGCATTTT. It specifies CASSQDPQGDYSNQPQHF.